The 22 T cell receptor beta chains below all came from one sample that was sequenced in a study of blood T cell repertoires in COVID-19. The data were produced by immunoSEQ multiplex PCR, yet TCRdb's version contains in-frame clones alone and is incomplete. Among approximately 120,000 clones listed, about 81% were seen once. Sequenced material: peripheral blood. These receptors were taken from a man aged 25-45 years with COVID-19, enrolled during active disease.

The chain is built from TRBV23-1 and TRBJ2-2; D gene ambiguous. TRBV23-1 is recorded as an ORF, its role being uncertain. This CDR3 comprises 16 residues. V lost 5 bases, J lost 6 bases, and 19 bases lay in between. The CDR3 DNA is TGCGCCAGCAGTGCCCGGTTGTCCGGTGTCTCCGGGGAGCTGTTTTTT. It is translated as CASSARLSGVSGELFF.

This chain joins TRBV19 and TRBJ1-2, with D maybe TRBD1 (5 bases). Germline V CDR1 and CDR2: LNHDA, SQIVND (reference sequence). V was clipped by 8 bases and J by 1 base, with 17 bases between them. There are 15 residues in the CDR3. CDR3 nucleotide sequence: TGTGCCAGTTCCTACCGCGGGACGGATAACTATGGCTACACCTTC. This sequence encodes CASSYRGTDNYGYTF.

The J gene is TRBJ1-1, the V gene TRBV10-2; TRBD1 matches at 12 bases. CDR3 size: 15 residues. V gave up 7 bases and J gave up 4 bases; unmatched junction bases: 7. Germline lookup yields CDR1 WSHSY and CDR2 SAAADI. The chain's CDR3 is CASKPGQGAGTEAFF. CDR3 nucleotide sequence: TGCGCCAGCAAGCCGGGACAGGGGGCGGGCACTGAAGCTTTCTTT.

The chain joins TRBV5-6 to TRBJ1-1, with 8 bases aligning to TRBD1. The CDR3 contains 14 residues. V lost 3 bases, J lost 4 bases, and 5 bases stayed unmatched. CDR1 SGHDT and CDR2 YYEEEE come from the germline V gene. The CDR3 bases are TGTGCCAGCAGCTCAGGGGGCGGAGGCACTGAAGCTTTCTTT. It encodes CASSSGGGGTEAFF.

The rearrangement uses TRBV5-1 and TRBJ2-7, with TRBD1 matching 10 bases. Trimming took 4 bases from V and 0 from J; bases not matched to a gene: 7. CDR1 and CDR2 from the germline V gene are SGHRS and YFSETQ. The CDR3 contains 16 residues. The DNA of the CDR3 is TGCGCCAGCAGCCCCCGGGACAGGGGAACCTCCTACGAGCAGTACTTC. It translates to CASSPRDRGTSYEQYF.

This clone was counted once. The gene calls are TRBV30 and TRBJ1-2; D gene ambiguous. This CDR3 contains 14 residues. Trimming stripped 1 base from V and 1 base from J, with 10 bases between. Germline values: CDR1 GTSNPN, CDR2 SVGIG (reference sequence). Here the CDR3 reads CAWSEMGHNYGYTF. CDR3 in DNA: TGTGCCTGGAGTGAGATGGGCCATAACTATGGCTACACCTTC.

A few counts support this clone. The chain carries TRBV6-6 and TRBJ1-5; 7 bases agree with TRBD1. Germline V lookup: CDR1 MNHNY, CDR2 SVGAGI (reference sequence). With 2 bases clipped from V and 4 bases from J, the junction kept 2 bases outside the gene matches. The CDR3 has 14 residues. As DNA, the CDR3 is TGTGCCAGCAGTTACGGGACAGAAAATCAGCCCCAGCATTTT. Its protein is CASSYGTENQPQHF.

This clone was found once. The chain carries TRBV7-3 and TRBJ1-2; the match to TRBD1 covers 8 bases. CDR1 and CDR2 from the germline V gene are SGHTA and FQGTGA. The CDR3 is 14 amino acids. Trimming cost V 5 bases and J 5 bases; bases outside gene matches: 7. The CDR3: CASSPTGGAYGYTF. The DNA of the CDR3 is TGTGCCAGCAGCCCCACAGGGGGAGCGTATGGCTACACCTTC.

This clone appeared a few times. The chain combines TRBV19 with TRBJ2-7; 7 bases align to TRBD2. The CDR3 loop spans 15 amino acids. The germline V gene encodes CDR1 LNHDA and CDR2 SQIVND (reference sequence). After removal of 3 bases from V and 2 bases from J, the junction contained 7 bases not matched to a gene. The CDR3 protein is CASSIQASGTYEQYF. The DNA for the CDR3 is TGTGCCAGTAGTATTCAGGCTAGCGGCACCTACGAGCAGTACTTC.

The sample holds a few counts of this clone. J is TRBJ1-3 and V is TRBV6-5; TRBD1 matches 7 bases. This CDR3 is 15 amino acids long. Germline-derived CDR1 and CDR2 are MNHEY and SVGAGI. The trim removed 5 bases at V and 6 bases at J, leaving 10 bases unmatched. Here the CDR3 DNA reads TGTGCCAGCAGTCGTAAACCGGGACAGATAAACACCATATATTTT. This encodes CASSRKPGQINTIYF.

CDR3 nucleotide sequence: TGTGCCAGTAGTATGATGGGGGCTTCTGGGGAGACCCAGTACTTC. The encoded protein is CASSMMGASGETQYF. The genes are TRBV19 and TRBJ2-5, with TRBD1 as a possible D gene (6 bases). Trimming left V 3 bases short and J 5 bases short, with 16 bases between. The germline gives CDR1 LNHDA, CDR2 SQIVND (reference sequence). There are 15 residues in the CDR3.

J is TRBJ1-2 and V is TRBV10-3; perhaps TRBD1 as D (5 bases). V lost 2 bases, J lost 7 bases, and 14 bases lay in between. The CDR3 has 14 amino acids. The germline CDR1 and CDR2 sequences are ENHRY and SYGVKD. This CDR3 reads CAISEGDSPGGYTF. Written as DNA, the CDR3 is TGTGCCATCAGTGAGGGAGACAGTCCGGGTGGCTACACCTTC.

The DNA for the CDR3 is TGCGCCAGCAGCCAGTGGACAGGGGGGGATGGCTACACCTTC. Residues: CASSQWTGGDGYTF. The chain uses TRBV4-1 and TRBJ1-2; 10 bases are shared with TRBD1. V trimming: 3 bases; J trimming: 6 bases; junction bases outside the gene matches: 4. The germline gives CDR1 MGHRA, CDR2 YSYEKL. The CDR3 has 14 residues.

The gene calls are TRBV27 and TRBJ2-1; 10 bases are shared with TRBD2. V dropped 4 bases and J dropped 6; count of bases not matched to a gene: 6. The CDR3 is made up of 15 amino acids. Germline assignment: CDR1 MNHEY and CDR2 SMNVEV (reference sequence). As DNA, the CDR3 is TGTGCCAGCAGTTCCGGGACTAGCGTTTTCAATGAGCAGTTCTTC. Residues: CASSSGTSVFNEQFF.

For the CDR3, the DNA is TGTGCCAGCTCACCATCTTTCGGGAACACCATATATTTT. This sequence encodes CASSPSFGNTIYF. This rearrangement joins TRBV18 to TRBJ1-3; D gene ambiguous. CDR3 length: 13 amino acids. V lost 2 bases and J lost 7, with 9 bases in between. Germline CDR1 reads KGHSH; CDR2 reads LQKENI.

The chain is built from TRBV11-3 and TRBJ2-1, with 9 bases aligning to TRBD1. The CDR3 covers 15 residues. The V gene end was trimmed by 5 bases and the J gene end by 3 bases; junction bases not matched to a gene: 5. The germline V gene encodes CDR1 SGHNT and CDR2 YENEEA. CDR3 loop: CASSPGQGNYNEQFF. CDR3 in DNA: TGTGCCAGCAGCCCCGGACAGGGGAACTACAATGAGCAGTTCTTC.

This chain connects TRBV9 to TRBJ2-1; no definite D call. Germline CDR1 and CDR2: SGDLS and YYNGEE. The ends were cut back, 0 bases at V and 5 bases at J, with 9 bases in the middle. There are 14 residues in the CDR3. The CDR3 DNA is TGTGCCAGCAGCGTAGCGCTCGGTCACAATGAGCAGTTCTTC. Encoded protein: CASSVALGHNEQFF.

This clone was picked up one time. This chain connects TRBV18 to TRBJ2-3; 13 nucleotides line up with TRBD2. With 1 base clipped from V and 1 base from J, the junction kept 8 bases outside the gene matches. Germline CDR1 is KGHSH and CDR2 is LQKENI. The CDR3 covers 19 residues. CDR3: CASSPLATSGRSRTDTQYF. The CDR3, as DNA: TGTGCCAGCTCACCACTCGCGACTAGCGGGAGGTCTCGCACAGATACGCAGTATTTT. Combining the CDR3 with reference TRBV18 and TRBJ2-3 gives the whole variable domain NAGVMQNPRHLVRRRGQEARLRCSPMKGHSHVYWYRQLPEEGLKFMVYLQKENIIDESGMPKERFSAEFPKEGPSILRIQQVVRGDSAAYFCASSPLATSGRSRTDTQYFGPGTRLTVL.

The chain has TRBV15 and TRBJ1-1; no reliable D call. The CDR3 is made up of 16 amino acids. Germline V gives CDR1 LNHNV, CDR2 YYDKDF (reference sequence). V lost 1 base and J 5 bases, leaving 17 bases between the germline ends. The CDR3 sequence is CATSRVFRGGGTEAFF. CDR3 nucleotides: TGTGCCACCAGCAGAGTTTTTCGGGGTGGTGGGACTGAAGCTTTCTTT.

The chain links TRBV19 to TRBJ2-7; TRBD2 aligns across 9 bases. CDR1 LNHDA and CDR2 SQIVND come from the germline V gene (reference sequence). The V and J ends lost 5 bases and 1 base, in that order; junction bases with no gene match: 9. The CDR3 consists of 16 residues. CDR3 sequence: CASSPSLSGGSYEQYF. The CDR3 region has the DNA TGTGCCAGTAGTCCCTCTCTGAGCGGGGGGTCCTACGAGCAGTACTTC.

The genes are TRBV9 and TRBJ1-2, with D perhaps matching TRBD1 (5 bases). The CDR3 has 14 residues. Germline CDR1 is SGDLS and CDR2 is YYNGEE. Trimming took 0 bases from V and 8 from J, leaving 14 bases between them. CDR3 sequence: CASSVEAGMRGYTF. The CDR3 DNA reads as TGTGCCAGCAGCGTAGAAGCAGGGATGAGGGGCTACACCTTC.

The chain recombines TRBV2 with TRBJ1-1; 7 bases agree with TRBD1. V lost 6 bases, J lost 4 bases, and 5 bases stayed unmatched. Looked up from germline, CDR1 is SNHLY and CDR2 is FYNNEI. The CDR3 consists of 13 residues. The CDR3 sequence: CASSRTGATEAFF. The CDR3 region has the DNA TGTGCCAGCAGCCGGACAGGAGCCACTGAAGCTTTCTTT. The variable domain in full, completed from reference TRBV2 and TRBJ1-1, reads EPEVTQTPSHQVTQMGQEVILRCVPISNHLYFYWYRQILGQKVEFLVSFYNNEISEKSEIFDDQFSVERPDGSNFTLKIRSTKLEDSAMYFCASSRTGATEAFFGQGTRLTVV.